This T cell receptor (beta chain) derives from a study of cytomegalovirus exposure and HLA in healthy donors. Study in general: Of the donors genotyped, 300 to 500 in all, about 80% fell in the Caucasian-associated ancestry cluster. The study's findings and limits: Cytomegalovirus association was assigned to more than 150 TCR beta chains.

This clone was found a few times. Its antigen is unidentified. The CDR3 runs 13 residues. V shed 4 bases and J 8 bases; nucleotides not matched to a gene: 4. The germline V gene has CDR1 MNHEY and CDR2 SVGAGI. The PCR employed 60 Vbeta primers together with 13 Jbeta primers. Clones were read by immunoSEQ multiplex PCR, and TCRdb kept only the in-frame ones, dropping some. The sample shows some 140,000 clones, less than 80% of them seen only once. Sequenced input: PBMCs. This clonotype was sampled from a woman aged 45 to 65 in good health and CMV-seropositive. The chain combines TRBV6-5 with TRBJ1-4, with 7 bases aligning to TRBD1. CDR3 sequence: CASSLDREEKLFF. The CDR3 coding sequence is TGTGCCAGCAGTTTAGACAGGGAAGAAAAACTGTTTTTT.